The source of this T cell receptor beta chain is a study of Ad26.COV2.S vaccination and SARS-CoV-2 variants. Study overall: The donor belonged to the COV1001 Ad26.COV2.S trial arm. In the study, Ad26.COV2.S was injected intramuscularly once, or twice 56 days apart. Whole-study findings and limits: Vaccine recipients had higher spike-specific TCR breadth than placebo recipients. Estimates derived from TCR breadth and depth analyses may have underestimated total T cell responses.

The germline CDR1 and CDR2 sequences are SNHLY and FYNNEI. V dropped 9 bases and J dropped 2; count of bases not matched to a gene: 6. The CDR3 is made up of 14 amino acids. Comment on this clone: Its antigen is undetermined.

Repertoires were generated with immunoSEQ multiplex PCR, while TCRdb's copy carries only in-frame clones and drops some. Here the sample spans 300,000 to 500,000 clones, approximately 91% being singletons. Treatment denoted: some 20 received Ad26.COV2.S at low or high dose, single or two shots; about five received placebo; per-sample allocation not given. Sampling took place 63 days after the first vaccine or placebo injection. The V call is TRBV2, the J call TRBJ2-1; 8 bases match TRBD1. The clonotype originates from a person between 18 and 60 years old who received the Ad26.COV2.S COVID-19 vaccine or a placebo. The specimen was peripheral blood, collected in a trial of Ad26.COV2.S vaccine versus placebo. The CDR3 DNA reads TGTGCCAGTTCCAGGGGGCCGACCTACAATGAGCAGTTCTTC. This codes for CASSRGPTYNEQFF. Based on the CDR3 plus reference TRBV2 and TRBJ2-1, the full variable domain is EPEVTQTPSHQVTQMGQEVILRCVPISNHLYFYWYRQILGQKVEFLVSFYNNEISEKSEIFDDQFSVERPDGSNFTLKIRSTKLEDSAMYFCASSRGPTYNEQFFGPGTRLTVL.